The source of this TCR beta chain is a study of CD8 T cells in Susac syndrome. Whole-study context: Treatment at blood withdrawal was none, corticosteroids, or intravenous immunoglobulin alone in Susac syndrome patients. Study-level points and caveats: A relatively small number of individuals underwent TCR sequencing and HLA analysis. In total CD8+ repertoires, approximately 17 Susac-specific public clones were found, and in CD8+ TEMRA repertoires, roughly five were found.

An amount of RNA that ranged from roughly 0.45 to 1 ug was reverse transcribed with random hexamers. Multiplex PCR with immunoSEQ amplified the TCR beta CDR3 across 54 Vbeta and 13 Jbeta. Via MiXCR, TCRdb re-called the immunoSEQ multiplex PCR reads, giving one row per CDR3 protein. The sample has 75,000 to 80,000 distinct CDR3 sequences, roughly 94% seen once. Turning to this clonotype: What it binds is not known.

CDR3 length: 14 residues. Germline CDR1 is KGHDR and CDR2 is SFDVKD. With V trimmed by 3 bases and J by 7 bases, 4 bases remained unmatched. Sequenced input: CD8+ T cells from PBMCs. This chain links TRBV24-1 with TRBJ2-5, with 10 bases fitting TRBD1. The sequence derives from a human donor with Susac syndrome. As DNA, the CDR3 is TGTGCCACCAGTGATCGACAGGGGGCTGGGACCCAGTACTTC. This translates into CATSDRQGAGTQYF.